Each of the 22 T cell receptor beta chains below was sequenced from the same sample in a study of response to subunit inactivated influenza vaccine. In TCRdb, the RT-PCR reads were re-called with MiXCR into one record per CDR3 protein. Here the sample spans 500,000 to 650,000 distinct CDR3 sequences, 7.6% being singletons. The sample consisted of PBMCs from blood, taken approximately 25 months after vaccination. These receptors were obtained from a man in his fifties or sixties who received an inactivated influenza vaccine.

The chain combines TRBV10-3 with TRBJ2-7; 9 bases line up with TRBD2. CDR3 size: 14 residues. Germline-derived CDR1 and CDR2 are ENHRY and SYGVKD. The V gene end was trimmed by 7 bases and the J gene end by 5 bases; junction bases not matched to a gene: 9. CDR3 region: CAIKASGGSNEQYF. The CDR3 nucleotides are TGTGCCATCAAAGCCAGCGGGGGGTCCAACGAGCAGTACTTC.

This clonotype was observed a few times. The junction does not match germline at one end; this may be a read error. V is TRBV7-7 and J is TRBJ2-2, with 10 bases matching TRBD2. Germline V lookup: CDR1 SSHAT, CDR2 FNYEAQ (reference sequence). The CDR3 is 16 residues long. The CDR3 loop reads CASSLIAGGPTGELFF. The DNA for the CDR3 is TGTGCTAGCAGCTTAATAGCGGGGGGACCCACCGGGGAGCTGTTTTTT. Variable domain in full (rest from reference TRBV7-7 and TRBJ2-2): GAGVSQSPRYKVTKRGQDVTLRCDPISSHATLYWYQQALGQGPEFLTYFNYEAQPDKSGLPSDRFSAERPEGSISTLTIQRTEQRDSAMYRCASSLIAGGPTGELFFGEGSRLTVL.

This clonotype has only a few counts. The chain's CDR3 is CASSLQGQPMNTEAFF. The CDR3 coding sequence is TGTGCCAGCAGTTTACAGGGCCAGCCGATGAACACTGAAGCTTTCTTT. J is TRBJ1-1 and V is TRBV28; the D gene is possibly TRBD1 (5 bases). This CDR3 is 16 amino acids long. CDR1 is MDHEN, CDR2 SYDVKM, per germline. Trimming left V 2 bases short and J 0 bases short, with 13 bases between. Drawing the rest from reference TRBV28 and TRBJ1-1, the complete variable domain is DVKVTQSSRYLVKRTGEKVFLECVQDMDHENMFWYRQDPGLGLRLIYFSYDVKMKEKGDIPEGYSVSREKKERFSLILESASTNQTSMYLCASSLQGQPMNTEAFFGQGTRLTVV.

This sequence joins TRBV5-5 and TRBJ2-7; TRBD1 matches at 7 bases. V lost 4 bases, J lost 0 bases, and 7 bases stayed unmatched. Germline values: CDR1 SGHKS, CDR2 YYEKEE (reference sequence). The CDR3 has 15 residues. The CDR3 coding sequence is TGTGCCAGCAGCAGTAGGACAGGTCTCTCCTACGAGCAGTACTTC. Its translation: CASSSRTGLSYEQYF.

This clonotype was detected only a few times. The V and J genes are TRBV12-3 or TRBV12-4 and TRBJ1-3; weak D call: TRBD1 (5 bases). The length of the CDR3 is 16 residues. V lost 4 bases and J lost 4, with 17 bases in between. The DNA of the CDR3 is TGTGCCAGCAGTTCCTTTCGCAGGGTTTACGGAAACACCATATATTTT. Its protein product is CASSSFRRVYGNTIYF.

This clonotype has just a few counts. V gene TRBV5-1 combines with J gene TRBJ1-6; the match to TRBD1 covers 7 bases. In germline, CDR1 is SGHRS, CDR2 YFSETQ. The CDR3 extends over 17 amino acids. Unmatched junction bases numbered 4, after V lost 0 bases and J lost 1 base. The CDR3 DNA follows: TGCGCCAGCAGCTTGGAACAGGGGCTTTCCTATAATTCACCCCTCCACTTT. Protein sequence: CASSLEQGLSYNSPLHF.

This clonotype has just a few counts. This chain uses TRBV7-2 with TRBJ1-2, with 8 bases matching TRBD1. The CDR3 has 14 residues. V shed 1 base, J shed 7 bases, and the junction held 5 bases outside the gene matches. Germline values: CDR1 SGHTA, CDR2 FQGNSA. The CDR3 DNA is TGTGCCAGCAGCTTAGGGCAGGGGGCGAGTGGCTACACCTTC. It specifies CASSLGQGASGYTF.

V gene TRBV20-1 combines with J gene TRBJ2-7; tentative D call: TRBD1 (5 bases). The CDR3 loop spans 12 amino acids. Germline V gene data show CDR1 as DFQATT and CDR2 as SNEGSKA (reference sequence). Trimming removed 2 bases from V and 3 bases from J, with 8 bases in between. As DNA, the CDR3 is TGCAGTGCTAGATTCAGGGACTACGAGCAGTACTTC. Translated, it gives CSARFRDYEQYF.

The gene calls are TRBV12-3 or TRBV12-4 and TRBJ2-7; no clear D. Trimming shortened V by 7 bases and J by 3 bases, and 19 bases separated the two germline ends. This CDR3 spans 15 amino acids. CDR3 sequence (DNA): TGTGCCAGCACCCTTTCATATCGCGTGGGCTACGAGCAGTACTTC. Protein product: CASTLSYRVGYEQYF.

This clonotype was counted between two and nine times. This rearrangement joins TRBV19 to TRBJ1-5; no clear D gene. Trimming shortened V by 5 bases and J by 4 bases, and 12 bases separated the two germline ends. The CDR3 length is 14 residues. CDR1 and CDR2 from the germline V gene are LNHDA and SQIVND (reference sequence). The CDR3 DNA sequence: TGTGCCAGTAGTCCGGACGGGCTGAATCAGCCCCAGCATTTT. It is translated as CASSPDGLNQPQHF.

This clonotype was seen a few times. This chain connects TRBV7-2 to TRBJ2-1, with TRBD1 identical over 9 bases. The trim removed 5 bases at V and 4 bases at J, leaving 6 bases unmatched. Germline lookup yields CDR1 SGHTA and CDR2 FQGNSA. This CDR3 has 15 amino acids. DNA for the CDR3: TGTGCCAGCAGCACGGACAGGGGAGGATACAATGAGCAGTTCTTC. This encodes CASSTDRGGYNEQFF.

The J gene is TRBJ2-4, the V gene TRBV4-2, with a tentative D call TRBD1 (5 bases). This CDR3 region has 14 residues. V was clipped by 1 base and J by 8 bases, with 12 bases between them. Germline V gives CDR1 LGHNA, CDR2 YNFKEQ. DNA of the CDR3: TGTGCCAGCAGCCAAGGTTCCAGGGTGGACATTCAGTACTTC. It specifies CASSQGSRVDIQYF.

This clonotype was observed a few times. The chain is built from TRBV7-9 and TRBJ2-5; D not certain. Germline V gene data show CDR1 as SEHNR and CDR2 as FQNEAQ (reference sequence). This CDR3 region has 14 residues. V lost 1 base and J lost 5, with 11 bases in between. CDR3 region: CASSLGSRRETQYF. The CDR3 DNA sequence: TGTGCCAGCAGCTTAGGGTCTCGACGGGAGACCCAGTACTTC.

V and J are TRBV5-5 and TRBJ2-3, with D perhaps TRBD1 (6 bases). The germline CDR1 and CDR2 sequences are SGHKS and YYEKEE (reference sequence). The CDR3 is 15 amino acids. Trimming shortened V by 4 bases and J by 2 bases, and 14 bases separated the two germline ends. Here the CDR3 reads CASSQDSVYTDTQYF. CDR3 bases: TGTGCCAGCAGCCAGGACAGTGTATACACAGATACGCAGTATTTT. Filled out from reference TRBV5-5 and TRBJ2-3, the complete variable domain reads DAGVTQSPTHLIKTRGQQVTLRCSPISGHKSVSWYQQVLGQGPQFIFQYYEKEERGRGNFPDRFSARQFPNYSSELNVNALLLGDSALYLCASSQDSVYTDTQYFGPGTRLTVL.

This clonotype was found many times. The chain recombines TRBV20-1 with TRBJ2-1; 14 bases align to TRBD2. The germline V gene encodes CDR1 DFQATT and CDR2 SNEGSKA (reference sequence). The CDR3 runs to 16 residues. Germline trimming cut 5 bases from V and 0 bases from J; bases unmatched to any gene: 3. CDR3 in amino acids: CSAEGTSGSSYNEQFF. CDR3 in DNA: TGCAGTGCTGAGGGGACTAGCGGGAGCTCCTACAATGAGCAGTTCTTC.

This sequence joins TRBV7-2 and TRBJ1-5; D is unresolved. CDR3 length equals 13 residues. V shed 4 bases and J shed 5 bases, with 9 bases lying between them. Germline-derived CDR1 and CDR2 are SGHTA and FQGNSA. CDR3 protein: CASSSVLYQPQHF. The CDR3 DNA sequence: TGTGCCAGCAGCTCCGTTCTCTATCAGCCCCAGCATTTT.

This clonotype appeared many times. The chain joins TRBV5-1 to TRBJ1-4; no firm D call. Trimming took 3 bases from V and 5 from J, leaving 11 bases between them. The germline CDR1 and CDR2 sequences are SGHRS and YFSETQ. This CDR3 spans 14 amino acids. CDR3 coding DNA: TGCGCCAGCAGCTCGGGAGCTGGGAATGAAAAACTGTTTTTT. Protein product: CASSSGAGNEKLFF.

This rearrangement joins TRBV6-2 or TRBV6-3 to TRBJ2-1, with a tentative D call TRBD2 (5 bases). This CDR3 is built from 13 residues. With 3 bases removed from V and 12 bases from J, the gap between germline ends came to 15 bases. CDR1 MNHEY and CDR2 SVGEGT come from the germline V gene. This CDR3 is CASSYGGSPRQFF. CDR3 nucleotide sequence: TGTGCCAGCAGTTATGGTGGGAGCCCTCGGCAGTTCTTC.

This clonotype has ten or more counts. The chain carries TRBV5-5 and TRBJ2-7, with 11 bases fitting TRBD2. Germline CDR1 reads SGHKS; CDR2 reads YYEKEE (reference sequence). With 4 bases clipped from V and 2 bases from J, the junction kept 5 bases outside the gene matches. This CDR3 contains 15 residues. For the CDR3, the DNA is TGTGCCAGCAGCGAGAGACTAGCGGGAACCTACGAGCAGTACTTC. Its translation is CASSERLAGTYEQYF.

This clonotype has just a few counts. V is TRBV6-4 and J is TRBJ1-1, with no clear D. The germline gives CDR1 MRHNA, CDR2 SNTAGT. V lost 3 bases and J 4 bases, leaving 18 bases between the germline ends. The CDR3 consists of 16 residues. Here the CDR3 DNA reads TGTGCCAGCAGTGAGTGGGCAGGCTCCATAGGCACTGAAGCTTTCTTT. Its protein product is CASSEWAGSIGTEAFF.

This clonotype occurred a few times. J is TRBJ2-1 and V is TRBV21-1. TRBV21-1 is assigned pseudogene status. The CDR3 contains 16 residues. CDR3 residues: CASSKAHLTSYNEQFF. Written as DNA, the CDR3 is TGTGCCAGCAGCAAAGCCCACCTTACCTCCTACAATGAGCAGTTCTTC.

CDR3 nucleotides: TGCAGTGCCCTCCCGGCTATCTCCTACGAGCAGTACTTC. As protein: CSALPAISYEQYF. The rearrangement joins TRBV20-1 to TRBJ2-7, with D hard to call. Trimming stripped 6 bases from V and 0 bases from J, with 12 bases between. Germline V gives CDR1 DFQATT, CDR2 SNEGSKA (reference sequence). This CDR3 spans 13 amino acids.